Here is one T cell receptor (beta chain) with its context. This entry comes from a study of CD8 T cells in Susac syndrome. With 2 bases removed from V and 0 bases from J, the gap between germline ends came to 8 bases. This CDR3 is 14 amino acids long. The germline gives CDR1 DFQATT, CDR2 SNEGSKA (reference sequence). An input of roughly 0.45 to 1 ug of RNA was subjected to reverse transcription using random hexamers. TCRdb called the immunoSEQ multiplex PCR reads again in MiXCR, with one record for every CDR3 protein. The sample records about 250,000 distinct CDR3 sequences, 85% to 95% being singletons.

The source of this sequence is a human donor with multiple sclerosis. Sequencing input: CD4+ T cells from PBMCs. V is TRBV20-1 and J is TRBJ1-3; a weak D match, TRBD1 (5 bases). CDR3 amino acids: CSARNGGSGNTIYF. CDR3 DNA sequence: TGCAGTGCTAGAAATGGGGGCTCTGGAAACACCATATATTTT.